This TCR beta chain was sequenced during a study of lung T cells in sarcoidosis with Löfgren's syndrome. TCRdb re-derived calls from the reads in MiXCR, one entry per CDR3 protein. The sample includes 20,000 or so distinct CDR3 sequences, approximately 21% of them seen just once. This clonotype was counted a few times. The CDR3 extends over 14 amino acids. The V end lost 3 bases, the J end lost 1 base, and 9 bases lay between the germline ends. CDR1 and CDR2 (germline): LGHNA, YNFKEQ. The clonotype comes from a human donor with sarcoidosis (Löfgren's syndrome or another form), or a control subject (not recorded which). The chain couples TRBV4-2 to TRBJ2-5, with D maybe TRBD2 (6 bases). The material sequenced was CD4+ T cells from PBMCs. CDR3: CASSQDYTQETQYF. CDR3 sequence (DNA): TGTGCCAGCAGCCAGGACTATACCCAAGAGACCCAGTACTTC.